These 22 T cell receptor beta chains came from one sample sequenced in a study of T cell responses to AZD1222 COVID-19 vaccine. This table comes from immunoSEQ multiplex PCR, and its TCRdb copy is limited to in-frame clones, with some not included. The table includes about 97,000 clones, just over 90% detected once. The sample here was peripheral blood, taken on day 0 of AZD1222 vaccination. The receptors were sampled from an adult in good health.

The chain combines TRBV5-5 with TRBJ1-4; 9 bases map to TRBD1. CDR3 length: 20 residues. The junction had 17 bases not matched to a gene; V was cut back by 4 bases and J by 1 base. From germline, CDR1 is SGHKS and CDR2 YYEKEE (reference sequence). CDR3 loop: CASSASVGTGWILTNEKLFF. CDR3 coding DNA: TGTGCCAGCAGCGCTAGCGTTGGGACAGGGTGGATCTTAACTAATGAAAAACTGTTTTTT.

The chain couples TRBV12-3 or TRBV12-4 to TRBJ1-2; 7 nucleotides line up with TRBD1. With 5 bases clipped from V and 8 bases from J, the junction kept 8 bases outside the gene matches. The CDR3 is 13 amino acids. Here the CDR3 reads CASSPDREGGYTF. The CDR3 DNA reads TGTGCCAGCAGTCCTGACAGGGAGGGGGGCTACACCTTC.

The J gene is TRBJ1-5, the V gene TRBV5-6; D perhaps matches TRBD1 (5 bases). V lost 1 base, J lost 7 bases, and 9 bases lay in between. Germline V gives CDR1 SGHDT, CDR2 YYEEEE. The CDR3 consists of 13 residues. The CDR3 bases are TGTGCCAGCAGCTTGCAGGGTTGGCAGCCCCAGCATTTT. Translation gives CASSLQGWQPQHF.

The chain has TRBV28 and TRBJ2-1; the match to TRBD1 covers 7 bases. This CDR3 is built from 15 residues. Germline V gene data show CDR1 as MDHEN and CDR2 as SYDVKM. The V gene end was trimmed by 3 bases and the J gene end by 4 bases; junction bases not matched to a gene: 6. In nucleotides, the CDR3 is TGTGCCAGCAGTTTCAGGGACAGCCGTTACAATGAGCAGTTCTTC. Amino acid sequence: CASSFRDSRYNEQFF.

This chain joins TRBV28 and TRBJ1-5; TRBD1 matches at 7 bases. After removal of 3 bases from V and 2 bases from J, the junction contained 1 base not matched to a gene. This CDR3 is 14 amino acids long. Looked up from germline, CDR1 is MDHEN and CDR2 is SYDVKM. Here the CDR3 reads CASSFGQGNQPQHF. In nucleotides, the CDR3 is TGTGCCAGCAGTTTCGGACAGGGCAATCAGCCCCAGCATTTT.

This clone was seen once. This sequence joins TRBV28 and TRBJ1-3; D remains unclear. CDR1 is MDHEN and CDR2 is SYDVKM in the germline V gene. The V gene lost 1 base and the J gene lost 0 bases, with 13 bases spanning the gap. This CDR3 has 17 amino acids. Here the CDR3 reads CASSLSQFLTSGNTIYF. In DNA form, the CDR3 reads TGTGCCAGCAGTTTATCGCAGTTCTTAACCTCTGGAAACACCATATATTTT.

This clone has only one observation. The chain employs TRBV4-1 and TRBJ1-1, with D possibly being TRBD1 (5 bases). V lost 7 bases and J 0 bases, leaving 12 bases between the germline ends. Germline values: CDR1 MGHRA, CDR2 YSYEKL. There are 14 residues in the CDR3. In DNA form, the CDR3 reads TGCGCCAGCACCGAAACGACAGTGAACACTGAAGCTTTCTTT. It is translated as CASTETTVNTEAFF.

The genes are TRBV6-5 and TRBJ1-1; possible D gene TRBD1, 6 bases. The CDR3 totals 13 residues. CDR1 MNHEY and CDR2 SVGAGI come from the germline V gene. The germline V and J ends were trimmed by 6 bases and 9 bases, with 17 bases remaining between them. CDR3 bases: TGTGCCAGCAGGGCGTGGACAGACGCGAAAGCTTTCTTT. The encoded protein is CASRAWTDAKAFF.

As DNA, the CDR3 is TGTGCCAGCCTCACCTCGAGTTTCGGACTGCTTAATGAAAAACTGTTTTTT. Its translation is CASLTSSFGLLNEKLFF. The rearrangement joins TRBV28 to TRBJ1-4; D not certain. CDR1 is MDHEN, CDR2 SYDVKM, per germline. Between the trimmed V and J ends, which lost 8 bases and 4 bases, there was a span of 23 bases. This CDR3 has 17 residues.

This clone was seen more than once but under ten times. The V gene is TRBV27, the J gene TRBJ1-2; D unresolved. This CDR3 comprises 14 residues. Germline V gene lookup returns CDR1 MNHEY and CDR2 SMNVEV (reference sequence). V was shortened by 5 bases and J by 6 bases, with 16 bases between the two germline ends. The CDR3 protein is CASSQDGANDGYTF. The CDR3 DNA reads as TGTGCCAGCAGTCAGGATGGCGCAAATGATGGCTACACCTTC.

The CDR3 nucleotides are TGCAGCGTTGAATCATCCTTCACAGCTTTCTTT. This gives the protein CSVESSFTAFF. The chain recombines TRBV29-1 with TRBJ1-1; D gene uncertain. This CDR3 spans 11 amino acids. Trimming cost V 2 bases and J 10 bases, with 11 bases left between them. From germline, CDR1 is SQVTM and CDR2 ANQGSEA.

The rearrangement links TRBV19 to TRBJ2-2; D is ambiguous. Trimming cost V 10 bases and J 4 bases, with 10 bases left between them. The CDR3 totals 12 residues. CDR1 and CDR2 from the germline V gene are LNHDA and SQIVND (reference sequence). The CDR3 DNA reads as TGTGCCACCAGGAATCCCACCGGGGAGCTGTTTTTT. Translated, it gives CATRNPTGELFF.

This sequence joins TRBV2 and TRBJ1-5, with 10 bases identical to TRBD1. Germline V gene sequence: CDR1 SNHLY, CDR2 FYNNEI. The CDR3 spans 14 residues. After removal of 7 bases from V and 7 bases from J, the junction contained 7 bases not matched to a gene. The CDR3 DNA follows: TGTGCCAGCAACCGGGACAGGGGAAGACAGCCCCAGCATTTT. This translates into CASNRDRGRQPQHF.

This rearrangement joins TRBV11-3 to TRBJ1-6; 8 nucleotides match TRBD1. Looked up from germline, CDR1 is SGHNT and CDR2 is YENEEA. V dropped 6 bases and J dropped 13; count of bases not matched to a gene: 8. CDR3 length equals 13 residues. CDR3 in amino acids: CASSPGTGFPLHF. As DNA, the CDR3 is TGTGCCAGCAGTCCCGGGACAGGCTTTCCCCTCCACTTT.

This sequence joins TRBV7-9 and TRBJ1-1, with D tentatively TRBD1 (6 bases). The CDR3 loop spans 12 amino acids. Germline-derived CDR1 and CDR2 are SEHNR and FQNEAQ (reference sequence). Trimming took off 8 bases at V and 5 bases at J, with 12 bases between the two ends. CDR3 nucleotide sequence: TGTGCCAGCTCGAGGGGGGCTACTGAAGCTTTCTTT. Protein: CASSRGATEAFF. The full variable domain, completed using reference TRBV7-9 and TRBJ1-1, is DTGVSQNPRHKITKRGQNVTFRCDPISEHNRLYWYRQTLGQGPEFLTYFQNEAQLEKSRLLSDRFSAERPKGSFSTLEIQRTEQGDSAMYLCASSRGATEAFFGQGTRLTVV.

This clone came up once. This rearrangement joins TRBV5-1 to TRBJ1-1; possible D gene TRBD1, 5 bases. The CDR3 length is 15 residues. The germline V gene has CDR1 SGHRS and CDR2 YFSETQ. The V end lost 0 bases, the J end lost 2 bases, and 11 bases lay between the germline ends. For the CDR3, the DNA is TGCGCCAGCAGCTTGGGAATAGGGGCAAACACTGAAGCTTTCTTT. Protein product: CASSLGIGANTEAFF.

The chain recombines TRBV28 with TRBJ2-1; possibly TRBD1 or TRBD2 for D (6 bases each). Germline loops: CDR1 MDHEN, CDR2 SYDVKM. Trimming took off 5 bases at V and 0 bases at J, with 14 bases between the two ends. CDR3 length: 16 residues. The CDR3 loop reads CASSSPGASSYNEQFF. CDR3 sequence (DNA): TGTGCCAGCAGTAGTCCGGGGGCAAGCTCCTACAATGAGCAGTTCTTC.

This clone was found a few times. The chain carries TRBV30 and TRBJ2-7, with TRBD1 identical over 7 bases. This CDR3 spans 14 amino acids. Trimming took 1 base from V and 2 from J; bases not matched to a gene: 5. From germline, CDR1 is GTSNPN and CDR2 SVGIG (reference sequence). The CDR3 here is CAWSGQDRTYEQYF. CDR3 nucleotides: TGTGCCTGGAGTGGACAGGACAGGACCTACGAGCAGTACTTC.

DNA for the CDR3: TGTGCCAGCAGCTTTACAGACAGGTTAGGTGGCTACACCTTC. It specifies CASSFTDRLGGYTF. V usage is TRBV7-9 and J usage is TRBJ1-2, with TRBD1 as a possible D gene (6 bases). Trimming took off 3 bases at V and 7 bases at J, with 15 bases between the two ends. The CDR3 totals 14 residues. CDR1 is SEHNR, CDR2 FQNEAQ, per germline (reference sequence).

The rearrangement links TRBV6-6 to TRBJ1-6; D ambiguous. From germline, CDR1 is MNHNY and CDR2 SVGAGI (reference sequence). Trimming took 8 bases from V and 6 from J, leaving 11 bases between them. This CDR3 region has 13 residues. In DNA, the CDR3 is TGTGCCAGCCTTGACAATCGTAATTCACCCCTCCACTTT. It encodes CASLDNRNSPLHF.

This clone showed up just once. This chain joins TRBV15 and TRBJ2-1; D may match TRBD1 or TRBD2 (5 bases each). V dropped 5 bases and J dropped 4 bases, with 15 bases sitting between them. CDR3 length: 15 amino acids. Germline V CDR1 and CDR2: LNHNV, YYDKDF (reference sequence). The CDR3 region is CATSDPGRVYNEQFF. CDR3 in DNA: TGTGCCACCAGCGATCCGGGACGCGTATACAATGAGCAGTTCTTC.

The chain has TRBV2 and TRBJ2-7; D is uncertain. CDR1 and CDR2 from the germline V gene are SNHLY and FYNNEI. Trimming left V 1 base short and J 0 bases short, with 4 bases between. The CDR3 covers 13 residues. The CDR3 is CASSEVYSYEQYF. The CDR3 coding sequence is TGTGCCAGCAGTGAAGTGTACTCCTACGAGCAGTACTTC.